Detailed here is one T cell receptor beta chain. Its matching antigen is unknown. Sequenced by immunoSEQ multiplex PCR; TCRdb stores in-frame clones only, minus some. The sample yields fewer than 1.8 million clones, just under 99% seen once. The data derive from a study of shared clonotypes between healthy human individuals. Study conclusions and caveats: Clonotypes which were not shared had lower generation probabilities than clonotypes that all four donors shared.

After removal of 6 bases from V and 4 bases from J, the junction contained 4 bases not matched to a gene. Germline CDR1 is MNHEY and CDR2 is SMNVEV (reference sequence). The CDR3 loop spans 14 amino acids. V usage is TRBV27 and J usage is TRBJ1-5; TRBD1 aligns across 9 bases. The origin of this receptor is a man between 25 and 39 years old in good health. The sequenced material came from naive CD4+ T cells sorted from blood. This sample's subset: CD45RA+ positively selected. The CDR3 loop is CASREGTGNQPQHF. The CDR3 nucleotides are TGTGCCAGCAGGGAGGGGACAGGGAATCAGCCCCAGCATTTT.